This T cell receptor (beta chain) is from a study of cytotoxic CD8 clonotypes in ibrutinib-treated CLL (dated by TCRdb to the early 2020s). The study in broad terms: The cohort included more than 14 treatment-naive and some 10 relapsed/refractory patients; about 18 were IGHV unmutated. Responses were partial in around 25 patients and complete in 2; after median approximately 5.5 years follow-up, roughly 15 stayed in remission and roughly twelve progressed. The response samples were drawn at a median of roughly twelve months into treatment, with a range of roughly 6 to 36 months. Samples averaged roughly 280,000 productive templates and tens of thousands of productive rearrangements. Longitudinal samples were obtainable from about 30% of the roughly 86 participants in the trial. Cryopreserved peripheral blood mononuclear cells were collected at three points: before therapy, at response, and at either sustained remission or disease progression. Every sample from remission and from progressive disease was obtained while the patients were still on ibrutinib.

The time point label, read with the paper, signifies: around 25 months on ibrutinib. Roughly 2 micrograms of genomic DNA were extracted from cryopreserved PBMCs for TCR beta library preparation. Longitudinal blood samples from CLL patients on ibrutinib monotherapy underwent high-throughput TCR beta sequencing. Patients were enrolled in a phase 2 open-label single-center ibrutinib monotherapy trial. As regards this clone: Its antigen is unknown. Base qualities are not recorded, but no much larger clone differs from it by a single base.

The goal of deep resolution MiSeq sequencing was a depth between 1 in 1 million and 1 in 200,000 T cells, and coverage averaged 10x per clonotype. TCR beta libraries were generated with the immunoSEQ hsTCRB Kit. In the paper's pipeline: ImmunoSEQ Data Assistant and ImmunoSEQ Analyzer were used for data analysis, and V, D and J genes were assigned according to IMGT definitions. Clonality, which ranges from 0 to 1, was calculated as one minus the normalized Shannon entropy of productive rearrangement frequencies. Public clonotype analysis was restricted to overrepresented clonotypes comprising at least 0.05% of each patient's repertoire. Some 12 age-matched healthy donor repertoires from immuneACCESS served as clonality controls. TCRdb limited this immuneACCESS table to in-frame rearrangements with V and J called. A share of clones is missing; checked studies link under half to unresolved V genes, and the rest is unexplained. D and trimming come from the DNA, and the V and J calls and clone size come from that table. This sample is represented by 60,000 to 95,000 clones; around 78% of them were singletons. Clones ranked in the top ten supply about 36% of the sample.

Study-wide conclusions, independent of this receptor: Sustained-remission and progressing patients did not have matched sampling times, and lymph node repertoires were not examined. Clonality increased at ibrutinib response, stayed stable in sustained remission, and fell back toward baseline at progression. Baseline clonality exceeded that of age-matched healthy donors and correlated strongly with circulating CD8+ T-cell counts. Public clonotypes were found to be uncommon and were observed to contract or remain stable during treatment; the increase in clonality was shown to reflect expansion of private clonotypes at ibrutinib response.

This receptor was obtained from a human donor with chronic lymphocytic leukemia. Material: PBMCs, obtained after 24 months of ibrutinib treatment.

CDR3 loop: CASSFTAGAKFF. The nucleotide sequence reads as follows: TGTGCCAGCAGTTTTACAGCGGGGGCGAAGTTCTTC. The chain is encoded by TRBV27 joined to TRBJ2-1; 8 bases in the middle match TRBD2. The cysteine opens and the phenylalanine closes a CDR3 of 12 amino acids. CDR3 DNA is the only sequence kept; it has 36 bases, read in frame from the first base. In the germline V gene (reference sequence), CDR1 corresponds to MNHEY and CDR2 to SMNVEV. The V end gives up 3 bases and the J end 14 bases, leaving 6 bases in the junction not matched to a gene.